These 21 T cell receptor beta chains share one sample of origin, sequenced in a study of CD8 T cells in ankylosing spondylitis. One entry per CDR3 protein, called by TCRdb with MiXCR from the 5' RACE reads. The sample contains over 75,000 distinct CDR3 sequences, 8.5% to 9% of which appear only once. The sample taken for sequencing was blood, either unsorted or a sorted T cell fraction (not recorded which). The origin of the receptors is a male donor with ankylosing spondylitis or in good health (not recorded which).

This clonotype has a count of ten or more. This chain links TRBV20-1 with TRBJ1-1; possible D gene TRBD1, 5 bases. The V end was cut by 1 base, the J end by 0 bases, with 21 bases between. Germline CDR1 is DFQATT and CDR2 is SNEGSKA (reference sequence). The CDR3 is made up of 18 amino acids. The CDR3 DNA reads TGCAGTGCTAGAGGTACCGGGACGGCTGTTAGCATGAACACTGAAGCTTTCTTT. It encodes CSARGTGTAVSMNTEAFF.

This clonotype came up a few times. The V and J genes are TRBV7-9 and TRBJ2-5; no definite D call. Germline CDR1 is SEHNR and CDR2 is FQNEAQ (reference sequence). V lost 6 bases and J 4 bases, leaving 12 bases between the germline ends. This CDR3 region has 13 residues. CDR3 sequence: CASRTGIGETQYF. The DNA for the CDR3 is TGTGCCAGCAGAACGGGTATAGGAGAGACCCAGTACTTC.

This clonotype has a count of ten or more. This rearrangement joins TRBV20-1 to TRBJ2-5, with a tentative D call TRBD1 (6 bases). The CDR3 extends over 15 amino acids. The V end was cut by 1 base, the J end by 1 base, with 13 bases between. The germline V gene encodes CDR1 DFQATT and CDR2 SNEGSKA (reference sequence). The CDR3 reads CSARVIGGLQETQYF. The DNA of the CDR3 is TGCAGTGCTAGAGTCATAGGGGGTCTCCAAGAGACCCAGTACTTC.

To note about this clonotype: A much larger clone sits a single nucleotide away, making a read error possible. The chain joins TRBV3-1 to TRBJ2-2; D remains unclear. CDR1 is LGHDT, CDR2 YNNKEL, per germline (reference sequence). This CDR3 spans 13 amino acids. Here the CDR3 DNA reads TGTACCAGCAGCCAGATTAACACCGGGGAGCTGTTTTTT. Protein: CTSSQINTGELFF.

In this sample, this clonotype turned up many times. This chain links TRBV29-1 with TRBJ1-5; 9 nucleotides line up with TRBD1. Trimming cost V 4 bases and J 11 bases; bases outside gene matches: 12. This CDR3 is 14 amino acids long. Per the germline V gene, CDR1 is SQVTM and CDR2 is ANQGSEA. This CDR3 is CSVGTGEGGTAQHF. The CDR3 nucleotides read TGCAGCGTTGGGACAGGGGAGGGAGGGACAGCCCAGCATTTT.

The J gene is TRBJ2-3, the V gene TRBV7-8; D is tentatively TRBD1 or TRBD2 (5 bases each). This CDR3 has 15 amino acids. From germline, CDR1 is SGHVS and CDR2 FQNEAQ. Between the trimmed V and J ends, which lost 7 bases and 2 bases, there was a span of 16 bases. In DNA form, the CDR3 reads TGTGCCAGCACTCGATCCGGGACGGACACAGATACGCAGTATTTT. This encodes CASTRSGTDTDTQYF.

J is TRBJ2-6 and V is TRBV7-3, with D possibly matching TRBD2 (6 bases). CDR1 is SGHTA, CDR2 FQGTGA, per germline. The CDR3 totals 14 residues. V gave up 5 bases and J gave up 3 bases, with 8 bases separating them. The CDR3 loop is CASSRDFGANVLTF. In DNA form, the CDR3 reads TGTGCCAGCAGCCGGGACTTTGGGGCCAACGTCCTGACTTTC.

This clonotype was detected many times. V usage is TRBV27 and J usage is TRBJ1-1; 8 bases agree with TRBD1. The CDR3 is 15 amino acids. V was pared by 4 bases and J by 3 bases, with 7 bases of the junction left unmatched. From germline, CDR1 is MNHEY and CDR2 SMNVEV (reference sequence). The CDR3 here is CASSSRDRGDTEAFF. For the CDR3, the DNA is TGTGCCAGCAGTTCCCGAGACAGGGGCGACACTGAAGCTTTCTTT.

The table lists this clonotype with many counts. The chain is built from TRBV29-1 and TRBJ2-3; no firm D call. This CDR3 has 14 residues. Germline V gives CDR1 SQVTM, CDR2 ANQGSEA. V was cut by 3 bases and J by 0 bases, with 10 bases left in between. The CDR3 coding sequence is TGCAGCGTTGATGGGCTAACTAGCACAGATACGCAGTATTTT. This translates into CSVDGLTSTDTQYF.

The rearrangement uses TRBV5-1 and TRBJ2-7; 9 positions agree with TRBD1. Losses at the gene ends were 3 bases for V and 4 bases for J; bases not matched to a gene: 5. Germline CDR1 SGHRS, CDR2 YFSETQ. CDR3 length equals 14 residues. Written as DNA, the CDR3 is TGCGCCAGCAGCTCCGCGGGACAGGGATACGAGCAGTACTTC. The encoded protein is CASSSAGQGYEQYF.

This clonotype came up many times. This chain joins TRBV7-2 and TRBJ2-3; D gene unclear. Trimming left V 5 bases short and J 0 bases short, with 6 bases between. Germline CDR1 and CDR2: SGHTA and FQGNSA. The CDR3 consists of 13 residues. CDR3 protein: CASSLDSTDTQYF. The DNA of the CDR3 is TGTGCCAGCAGCCTGGACAGCACAGATACGCAGTATTTT.

This clonotype showed up many times. V is TRBV5-1 and J is TRBJ2-2; 9 nucleotides match TRBD2. This CDR3 has 16 residues. J lost 5 bases, V lost 1 base, and 6 bases had no gene match. Germline CDR1 and CDR2: SGHRS and YFSETQ. The CDR3: CASSLLAGALTGELFF. DNA for the CDR3: TGCGCCAGCAGCTTGTTAGCGGGGGCGCTAACCGGGGAGCTGTTTTTT.

This clonotype was seen many times. This chain joins TRBV24-1 and TRBJ2-1, with 12 bases matching TRBD2. The V segment lost 3 bases and the J segment 8 bases; nucleotides outside the gene matches: 10. CDR1 is KGHDR and CDR2 is SFDVKD in the germline V gene. There are 17 residues in the CDR3. The CDR3, as DNA: TGTGCCACCAGTGATCCCGACCTAGCGGGGGGGAATGATGAGCAGTTCTTC. It is translated as CATSDPDLAGGNDEQFF.

This clonotype was recorded at least ten times. V and J are TRBV12-3 or TRBV12-4 and TRBJ2-1, with 7 bases that match TRBD1. With V trimmed by 6 bases and J by 6 bases, 5 bases remained unmatched. The CDR3 loop spans 13 amino acids. The CDR3 sequence: CASSLTGANEQFF. In DNA form, the CDR3 reads TGTGCCAGCAGCCTTACAGGGGCCAATGAGCAGTTCTTC.

This chain joins TRBV27 and TRBJ2-2; TRBD1 agrees at 8 bases. This CDR3 has 16 amino acids. CDR1 and CDR2 (germline): MNHEY, SMNVEV (reference sequence). J was trimmed by 7 bases and V by 8 bases; bases with no gene match: 15. The CDR3 sequence is CASVGGGRGLGGELFF. CDR3 nucleotide sequence: TGTGCCAGCGTGGGTGGGGGCAGGGGGCTTGGCGGGGAGCTGTTTTTT.

About this clonotype: A much larger clonotype is one base distant, so this may be a read error. This sequence joins TRBV19 and TRBJ1-1; D possibly corresponds to TRBD1 (5 bases). This CDR3 region has 20 residues. The V gene lost 4 bases and the J gene lost 1 base, with 28 bases spanning the gap. The germline V gene encodes CDR1 LNHDA and CDR2 SQIVND (reference sequence). Here the CDR3 DNA reads TGTGCCAGTAGTAACCATCCGACACGGGTCAGGACAACGGAGAACACTGAAGCTTTCTTT. Its protein product is CASSNHPTRVRTTENTEAFF.

This clonotype was picked up many times. J is TRBJ2-1 and V is TRBV12-3 or TRBV12-4; D is unclear. V was shortened by 2 bases and J by 3 bases, with 5 bases between the two germline ends. CDR3 length: 13 amino acids. The DNA for the CDR3 is TGTGCCAGCAGTTTACAGGTCTACAATGAGCAGTTCTTC. It is translated as CASSLQVYNEQFF.

This clonotype was counted many times. CDR3 residues: CSARGQGRYNSPLHF. The CDR3 DNA reads as TGCAGTGCTAGAGGGCAGGGTCGCTATAATTCACCCCTCCACTTT. The chain uses TRBV20-1 and TRBJ1-6, with D maybe TRBD1 (5 bases). The CDR3 is made up of 15 amino acids. Trimming left V 1 base short and J 3 bases short, with 10 bases between. Germline-derived CDR1 and CDR2 are DFQATT and SNEGSKA (reference sequence).

This clonotype was detected many times. Germline and junction disagree at one end, which may indicate a read error. J is TRBJ2-7 and V is TRBV5-5; D is possibly TRBD2 (6 bases). The germline V gene encodes CDR1 SGHKS and CDR2 YYEKEE (reference sequence). The CDR3 runs 14 residues. The CDR3 is CASSLGLVGGKEHF. The DNA of the CDR3 is TGTGCCAGCAGCTTGGGGTTAGTAGGCGGGAAGGAGCACTTC.

This clonotype came up many times. CDR3 nucleotides: TGTGCCAGCCGATCGGGAACCAAGTACAATGAGCAGTTCTTC. This sequence encodes CASRSGTKYNEQFF. The chain employs TRBV9 and TRBJ2-1, with D possibly matching TRBD2 (5 bases). CDR3 size: 14 residues. V was clipped by 7 bases and J by 4 bases, with 15 bases between them. In germline, CDR1 is SGDLS, CDR2 YYNGEE.

A remark on this clonotype: The junction departs from germline at one end; a sequencing error may be responsible. V usage is TRBV20-1 and J usage is TRBJ2-7; possibly TRBD1 or TRBD2 for D (5 bases each). The V gene's germline CDR1 is DFQATT and CDR2 SNEGSKA (reference sequence). The CDR3 is made up of 16 amino acids. This CDR3 reads CSAGDRVGAPEREQYF. In DNA, the CDR3 is TGCAGTGCTGGAGATCGCGTCGGGGCCCCCGAGAGGGAGCAGTACTTC.